The 9 T cell receptor beta chains in this list originate from one sample, sequenced in a study of cytotoxic CD8 clonotypes in ibrutinib-treated CLL. Repertoires were generated with immunoSEQ multiplex PCR, while TCRdb's copy carries only in-frame clones and drops some. The sample includes about 150,000 clones, about 76% of them seen just once. The sequenced sample was PBMCs, obtained after 24 months of ibrutinib treatment. The receptors were gathered from a human donor with chronic lymphocytic leukemia.

V and J are TRBV11-1 and TRBJ2-5, with 10 nucleotides matching TRBD2. The CDR3 consists of 17 residues. In germline, CDR1 is SGHAT, CDR2 FQDESV (reference sequence). V shed 2 bases and J 4 bases; nucleotides not matched to a gene: 10. This chain's CDR3 is CASSLLVASGSGETQYF. The CDR3 nucleotides read TGTGCCAGCAGCTTACTGGTGGCTAGCGGGAGCGGAGAGACCCAGTACTTC.

This chain connects TRBV7-9 to TRBJ2-2; TRBD2 is a possible D gene (5 bases). The germline V gene has CDR1 SEHNR and CDR2 FQNEAQ (reference sequence). The V end was cut by 8 bases, the J end by 3 bases, with 7 bases between. The length of the CDR3 is 12 residues. The CDR3 region is CASRRDTGELFF. The CDR3 coding sequence is TGTGCCAGCCGGCGGGACACCGGGGAGCTGTTTTTT.

The chain employs TRBV15 and TRBJ2-5, with 7 nucleotides matching TRBD2. After removal of 1 base from V and 6 bases from J, the junction contained 8 bases not matched to a gene. Germline V CDR1 and CDR2: LNHNV, YYDKDF (reference sequence). There are 15 residues in the CDR3. The CDR3 protein is CATSRVAAGDKTQYF. The CDR3 DNA is TGTGCCACCAGCAGAGTGGCCGCGGGAGACAAGACCCAGTACTTC.

V and J are TRBV5-1 and TRBJ1-5; no clear D gene. The CDR3 has 14 amino acids. V was clipped by 4 bases and J by 6 bases, with 14 bases between them. Germline V lookup: CDR1 SGHRS, CDR2 YFSETQ. The DNA of the CDR3 is TGCGCCAGCAGCCCCCGGGAGGGTGGTCAGCCCCAGCATTTT. This gives the protein CASSPREGGQPQHF.

The rearrangement joins TRBV7-2 to TRBJ2-3; TRBD2 agrees at 7 bases. This CDR3 spans 15 amino acids. Looked up from germline, CDR1 is SGHTA and CDR2 is FQGNSA. V lost 5 bases and J lost 1; bases outside the gene matches: 6. The CDR3 region has the DNA TGTGCCAGCAGCCCCCAGGCGGGAGGCACAGATACGCAGTATTTT. Its translation is CASSPQAGGTDTQYF.

This sequence joins TRBV10-3 and TRBJ1-5; D might be TRBD1 (6 bases). Germline lookup yields CDR1 ENHRY and CDR2 SYGVKD. This CDR3 comprises 12 residues. V was trimmed by 10 bases and J by 5 bases, leaving 12 bases between them. CDR3 sequence (DNA): TGTGCCACCCGGGGGGGCGATCAGCCCCAGCATTTT. Protein product: CATRGGDQPQHF.

The sample holds a few counts of this clone. The gene calls are TRBV7-9 and TRBJ2-7, with 13 bases identical to TRBD2. The CDR3 consists of 16 residues. Unmatched junction bases numbered 4, after V lost 5 bases and J lost 0 bases. Germline V CDR1 and CDR2: SEHNR, FQNEAQ (reference sequence). The CDR3 loop reads CASSPGLAGASYEQYF. DNA for the CDR3: TGTGCCAGCAGCCCAGGACTAGCGGGAGCCTCCTACGAGCAGTACTTC.

This clone was detected ten times or more. The rearrangement uses TRBV7-9 and TRBJ1-1; D is perhaps TRBD1 (6 bases). The CDR3 length is 13 residues. In germline, CDR1 is SEHNR, CDR2 FQNEAQ (reference sequence). V was cut by 11 bases and J by 0 bases, with 13 bases left in between. CDR3 DNA sequence: TGTGCCTCTGGGGGGCGGTTGAACACTGAAGCTTTCTTT. Protein product: CASGGRLNTEAFF.

This chain links TRBV28 with TRBJ1-1; the match to TRBD1 covers 7 bases. The V and J ends lost 7 bases and 10 bases, in that order; junction bases with no gene match: 9. Germline CDR1 reads MDHEN; CDR2 reads SYDVKM. The CDR3 totals 12 residues. The CDR3 nucleotides read TGTGCCAGCACCCTGGCCAGGGGGGGAGCTTTCTTT. Protein product: CASTLARGGAFF.